What follows is one T cell receptor (beta chain) and its context. This record belongs to a study of glioma-infiltrating T cells after dendritic cell vaccination. Regarding time point: after dendritic cell vaccination, including at tumor progression/relapse. Patients had residual fresh-frozen tumor tissue and more than two years of survival data. Isocitrate dehydrogenase mutation was absent in all glioblastoma patients. Primers: 60 V beta forward and 13 J beta reverse. The method was immunoSEQ multiplex PCR; TCRdb's version includes in-frame clones alone and lacks a portion of them. The sample includes more than 75,000 clones, less than 90% seen only once; the top ten take around 7%. The CDR3 covers 15 residues. V gave up 0 bases and J gave up 4 bases, with 10 bases separating them. Germline-derived CDR1 and CDR2 are LNHNV and YYDKDF (reference sequence).

The chain joins TRBV15 to TRBJ1-5, with a weak D call TRBD1 (6 bases). The sequence derives from a human donor with glioblastoma. This sample comprised blood, obtained after dendritic cell vaccination. The CDR3 DNA reads TGTGCCACCAGCAGAGAGGGTCAGGGGAATCAGCCCCAGCATTTT. This translates into CATSREGQGNQPQHF.